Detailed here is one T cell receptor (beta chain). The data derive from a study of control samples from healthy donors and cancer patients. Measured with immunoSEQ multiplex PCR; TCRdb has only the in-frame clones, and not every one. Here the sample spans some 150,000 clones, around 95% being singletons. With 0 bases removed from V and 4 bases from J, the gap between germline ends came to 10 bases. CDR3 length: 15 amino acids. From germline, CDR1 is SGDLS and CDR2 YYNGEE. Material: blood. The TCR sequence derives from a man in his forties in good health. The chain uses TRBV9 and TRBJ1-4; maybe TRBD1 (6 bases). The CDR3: CASSVEGGGNEKLFF. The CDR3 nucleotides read TGTGCCAGCAGCGTAGAAGGGGGAGGTAATGAAAAACTGTTTTTT.